The present T cell receptor beta chain was sequenced within a study of T cells in Graves' hyperthyroidism and ophthalmopathy. Study-wide points: Blood samples included most of the expanded thyroid clonotypes exceeding 0.001.

TCR beta CDR3 regions were amplified from RNA transcripts. TCR CDR3 underwent first-round RT-PCR with the HTBI primer set. In TCRdb, the multiplex PCR reads were re-called with MiXCR into one record per CDR3 protein. The sample lists about 570,000 distinct CDR3 sequences; roughly 15% were seen once. This clonotype has a count of ten or more. What it recognizes is unknown. There are 11 residues in the CDR3. Germline CDR1 reads SGHRS; CDR2 reads YFSETQ. Trimming pared 4 bases from V and 7 bases from J, leaving 6 bases between. This TCR came from a woman aged 40-49 years with Graves' hyperthyroidism. The sequencing input was blood. V gene TRBV5-1 combines with J gene TRBJ1-5; D gene uncertain. As DNA, the CDR3 is TGCGCCAGCAGCAGGAGGCAGCCCCAGCATTTT. Its translation is CASSRRQPQHF.